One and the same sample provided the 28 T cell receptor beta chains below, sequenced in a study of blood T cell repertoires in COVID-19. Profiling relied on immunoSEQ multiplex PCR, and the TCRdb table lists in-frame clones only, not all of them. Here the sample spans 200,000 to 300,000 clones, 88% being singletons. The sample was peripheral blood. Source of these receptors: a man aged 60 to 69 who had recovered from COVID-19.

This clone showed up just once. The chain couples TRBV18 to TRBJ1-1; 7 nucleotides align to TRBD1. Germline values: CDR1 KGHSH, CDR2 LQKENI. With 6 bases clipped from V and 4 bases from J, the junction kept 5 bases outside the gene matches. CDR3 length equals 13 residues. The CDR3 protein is CASSRPGGTEAFF. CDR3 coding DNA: TGTGCCAGCTCGAGACCAGGGGGCACTGAAGCTTTCTTT.

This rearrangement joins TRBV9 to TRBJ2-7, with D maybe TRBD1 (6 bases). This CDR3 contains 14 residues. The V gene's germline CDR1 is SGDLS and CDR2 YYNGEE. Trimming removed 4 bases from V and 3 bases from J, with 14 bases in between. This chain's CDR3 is CASSPRQVGYEQYF. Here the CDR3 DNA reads TGTGCCAGCAGCCCGAGACAGGTTGGCTACGAGCAGTACTTC.

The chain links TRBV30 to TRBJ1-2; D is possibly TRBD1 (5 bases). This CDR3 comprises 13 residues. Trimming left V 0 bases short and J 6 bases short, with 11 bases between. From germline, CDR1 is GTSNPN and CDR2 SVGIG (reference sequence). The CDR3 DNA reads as TGTGCCTGGAGTGTACTGCGGGGGAATGGCTACACCTTC. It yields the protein CAWSVLRGNGYTF.

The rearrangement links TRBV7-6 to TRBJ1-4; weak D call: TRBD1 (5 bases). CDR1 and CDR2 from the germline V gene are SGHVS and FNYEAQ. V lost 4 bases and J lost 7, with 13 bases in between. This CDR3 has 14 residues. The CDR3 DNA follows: TGTGCCAGCAGCTATCAGGGATATGGTGAAAAACTGTTTTTT. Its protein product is CASSYQGYGEKLFF.

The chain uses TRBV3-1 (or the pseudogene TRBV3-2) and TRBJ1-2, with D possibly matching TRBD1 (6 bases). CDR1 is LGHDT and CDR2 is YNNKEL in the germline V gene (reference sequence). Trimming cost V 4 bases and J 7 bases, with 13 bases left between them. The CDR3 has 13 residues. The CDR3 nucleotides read TGTGCCAGCAGCCTGGGCACAGGGCCTGGCTACACCTTC. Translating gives CASSLGTGPGYTF.

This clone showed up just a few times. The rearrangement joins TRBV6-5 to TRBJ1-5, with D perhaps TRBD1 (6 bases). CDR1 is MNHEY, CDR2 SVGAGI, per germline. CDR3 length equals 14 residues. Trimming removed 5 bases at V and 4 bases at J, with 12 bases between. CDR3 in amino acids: CASSTGLGNQPQHF. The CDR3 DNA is TGTGCCAGCAGTACAGGGTTAGGAAATCAGCCCCAGCATTTT.

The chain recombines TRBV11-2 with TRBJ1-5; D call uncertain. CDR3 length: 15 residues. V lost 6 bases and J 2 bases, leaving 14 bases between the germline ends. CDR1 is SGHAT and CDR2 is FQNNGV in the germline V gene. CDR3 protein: CASSLEGQGNQPQHF. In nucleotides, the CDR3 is TGTGCCAGCAGTCTAGAGGGCCAGGGCAATCAGCCCCAGCATTTT.

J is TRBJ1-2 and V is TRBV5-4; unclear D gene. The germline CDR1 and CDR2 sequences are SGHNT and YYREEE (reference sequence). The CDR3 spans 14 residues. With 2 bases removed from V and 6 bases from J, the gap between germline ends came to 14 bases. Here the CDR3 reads CASSFGQPGDGYTF. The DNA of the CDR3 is TGTGCCAGCAGCTTTGGGCAGCCTGGTGATGGCTACACCTTC.

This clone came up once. For the CDR3, the DNA is TGTGCCAGCAGTTACACCGCAGGTGAAAAAAACATTCAGTACTTC. As protein: CASSYTAGEKNIQYF. The chain recombines TRBV6-6 with TRBJ2-4; D remains unclear. The CDR3 runs to 15 residues. Trimming cost V 2 bases and J 4 bases, with 12 bases left between them. Germline CDR1 reads MNHNY; CDR2 reads SVGAGI (reference sequence).

CDR3 protein: CASSLVSRLNTEAFF. The DNA for the CDR3 is TGTGCCAGCAGCTTGGTGAGCAGGCTGAACACTGAAGCTTTCTTT. The chain carries TRBV5-6 and TRBJ1-1; D remains ambiguous. Trimming took off 0 bases at V and 0 bases at J, with 9 bases between the two ends. CDR3 length: 15 amino acids. Germline V gene sequence: CDR1 SGHDT, CDR2 YYEEEE.

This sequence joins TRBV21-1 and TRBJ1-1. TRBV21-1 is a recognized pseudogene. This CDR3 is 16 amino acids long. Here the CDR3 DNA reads TGTGCCAGCAGCAAAAAAACCGGGGGGCCGAACACTGAAGCTTTCTTT. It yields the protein CASSKKTGGPNTEAFF.

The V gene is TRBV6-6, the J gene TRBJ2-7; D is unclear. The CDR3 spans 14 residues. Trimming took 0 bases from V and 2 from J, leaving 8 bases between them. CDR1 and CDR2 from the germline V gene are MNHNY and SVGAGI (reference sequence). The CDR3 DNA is TGTGCCAGCAGTTACTCAGGCGGAACCTACGAGCAGTACTTC. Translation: CASSYSGGTYEQYF.

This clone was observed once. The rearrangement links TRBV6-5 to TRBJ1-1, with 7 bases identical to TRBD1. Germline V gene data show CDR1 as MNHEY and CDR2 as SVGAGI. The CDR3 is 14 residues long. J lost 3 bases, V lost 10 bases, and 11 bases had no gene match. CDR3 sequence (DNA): TGTGCCACCCTAAACAGGGGCTTGGACACTGAAGCTTTCTTT. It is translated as CATLNRGLDTEAFF.

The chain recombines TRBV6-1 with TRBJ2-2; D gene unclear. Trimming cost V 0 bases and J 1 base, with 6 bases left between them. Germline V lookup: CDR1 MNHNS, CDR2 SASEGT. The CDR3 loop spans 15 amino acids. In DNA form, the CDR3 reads TGTGCCAGCAGTGAAGCGTACAAGAACACCGGGGAGCTGTTTTTT. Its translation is CASSEAYKNTGELFF.

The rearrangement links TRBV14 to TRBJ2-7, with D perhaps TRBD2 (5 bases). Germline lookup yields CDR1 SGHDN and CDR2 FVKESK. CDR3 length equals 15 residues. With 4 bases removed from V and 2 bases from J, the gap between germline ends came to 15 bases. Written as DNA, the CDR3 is TGTGCCAGCAGCCCCCGGACTGGGAATCCCTACGAGCAGTACTTC. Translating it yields CASSPRTGNPYEQYF.

CDR3 sequence: CASSLLTSGATEAFF. For the CDR3, the DNA is TGCGCCAGCAGCTTGCTGACGTCGGGAGCTACTGAAGCTTTCTTT. V is TRBV5-1 and J is TRBJ1-1; no reliable D call. The germline V gene has CDR1 SGHRS and CDR2 YFSETQ. This CDR3 is 15 amino acids long. Deletions cut 1 base from V and 5 bases from J, with 15 bases between. Based on the CDR3 plus reference TRBV5-1 and TRBJ1-1, the full variable domain is KAGVTQTPRYLIKTRGQQVTLSCSPISGHRSVSWYQQTPGQGLQFLFEYFSETQRNKGNFPGRFSGRQFSNSRSEMNVSTLELGDSALYLCASSLLTSGATEAFFGQGTRLTVV.

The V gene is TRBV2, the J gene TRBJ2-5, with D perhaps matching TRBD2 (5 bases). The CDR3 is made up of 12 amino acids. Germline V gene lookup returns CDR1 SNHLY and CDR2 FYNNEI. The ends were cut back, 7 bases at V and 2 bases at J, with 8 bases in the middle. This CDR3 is CASIGGQETQYF. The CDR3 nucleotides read TGTGCCAGCATCGGCGGGCAAGAGACCCAGTACTTC.

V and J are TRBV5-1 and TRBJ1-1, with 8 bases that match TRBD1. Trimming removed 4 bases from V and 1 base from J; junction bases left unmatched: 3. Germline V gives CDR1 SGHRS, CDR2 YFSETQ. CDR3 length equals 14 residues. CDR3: CASSIGTGNTEAFF. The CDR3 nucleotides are TGCGCCAGCAGCATTGGGACAGGGAACACTGAAGCTTTCTTT.

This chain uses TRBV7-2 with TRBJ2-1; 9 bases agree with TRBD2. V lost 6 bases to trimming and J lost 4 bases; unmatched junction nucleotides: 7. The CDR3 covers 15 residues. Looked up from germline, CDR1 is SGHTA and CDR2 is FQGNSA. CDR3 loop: CASRPAGGLYNEQFF. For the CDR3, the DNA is TGTGCCAGCAGACCAGCGGGGGGCCTGTACAATGAGCAGTTCTTC.

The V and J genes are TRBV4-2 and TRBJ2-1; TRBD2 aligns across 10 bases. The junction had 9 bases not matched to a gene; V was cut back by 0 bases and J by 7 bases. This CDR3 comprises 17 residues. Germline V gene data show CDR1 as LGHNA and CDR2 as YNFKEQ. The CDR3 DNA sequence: TGTGCCAGCAGCCAAGAACCACGAAGCGGGGGGGAAAATGAGCAGTTCTTC. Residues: CASSQEPRSGGENEQFF.

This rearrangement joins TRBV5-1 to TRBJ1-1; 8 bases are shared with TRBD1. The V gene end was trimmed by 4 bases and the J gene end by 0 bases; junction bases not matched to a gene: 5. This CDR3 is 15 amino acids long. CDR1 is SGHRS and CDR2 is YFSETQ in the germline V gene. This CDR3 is CASSEGTGVNTEAFF. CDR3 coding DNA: TGCGCCAGCAGCGAAGGGACAGGTGTGAACACTGAAGCTTTCTTT.

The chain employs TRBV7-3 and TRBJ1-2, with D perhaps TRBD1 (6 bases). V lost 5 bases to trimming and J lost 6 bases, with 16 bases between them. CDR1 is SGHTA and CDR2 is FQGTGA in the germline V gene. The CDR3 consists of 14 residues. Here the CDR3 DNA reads TGTGCCAGCAGCCCAAAGGCCAGGGGCGATGGCTACACCTTC. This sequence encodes CASSPKARGDGYTF. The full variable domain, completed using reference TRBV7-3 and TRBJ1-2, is GAGVSQTPSNKVTEKGKYVELRCDPISGHTALYWYRQSLGQGPEFLIYFQGTGAADDSGLPNDRFFAVRPEGSVSTLKIQRTERGDSAVYLCASSPKARGDGYTFGSGTRLTVV.

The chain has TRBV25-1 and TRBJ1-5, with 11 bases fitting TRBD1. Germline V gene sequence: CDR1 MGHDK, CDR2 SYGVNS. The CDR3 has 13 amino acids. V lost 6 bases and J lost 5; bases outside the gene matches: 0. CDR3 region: CASRGQGDQPQHF. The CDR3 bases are TGTGCCAGCAGGGGACAGGGGGATCAGCCCCAGCATTTT.

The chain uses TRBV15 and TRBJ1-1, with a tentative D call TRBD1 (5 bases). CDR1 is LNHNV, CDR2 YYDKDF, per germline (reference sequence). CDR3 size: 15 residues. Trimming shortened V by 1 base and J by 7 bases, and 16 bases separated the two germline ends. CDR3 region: CATSRALAGGGEAFF. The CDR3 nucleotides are TGTGCCACCAGCAGAGCCCTCGCGGGCGGGGGTGAAGCTTTCTTT.

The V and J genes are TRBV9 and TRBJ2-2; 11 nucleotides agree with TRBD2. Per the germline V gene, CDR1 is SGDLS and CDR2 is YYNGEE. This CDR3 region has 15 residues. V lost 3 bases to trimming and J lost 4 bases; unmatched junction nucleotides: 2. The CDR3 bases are TGTGCCAGCAGCGCGACTAGCGGGGTCACCGGGGAGCTGTTTTTT. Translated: CASSATSGVTGELFF.

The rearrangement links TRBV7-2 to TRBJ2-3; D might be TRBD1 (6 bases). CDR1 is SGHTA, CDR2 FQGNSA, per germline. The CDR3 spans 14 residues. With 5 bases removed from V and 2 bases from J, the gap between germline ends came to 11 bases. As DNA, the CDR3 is TGTGCCAGCAGCCTAGACAGGTACACAGATACGCAGTATTTT. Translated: CASSLDRYTDTQYF. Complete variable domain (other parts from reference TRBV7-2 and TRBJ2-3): GAGVSQSPSNKVTEKGKDVELRCDPISGHTALYWYRQSLGQGLEFLIYFQGNSAPDKSGLPSDRFSAERTGGSVSTLTIQRTQQEDSAVYLCASSLDRYTDTQYFGPGTRLTVL.

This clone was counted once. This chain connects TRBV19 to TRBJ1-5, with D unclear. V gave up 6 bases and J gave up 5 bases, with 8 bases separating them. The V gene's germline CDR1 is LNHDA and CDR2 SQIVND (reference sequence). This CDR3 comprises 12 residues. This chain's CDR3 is CASRTPDQPQHF. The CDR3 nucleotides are TGTGCCAGTAGGACACCCGATCAGCCCCAGCATTTT.

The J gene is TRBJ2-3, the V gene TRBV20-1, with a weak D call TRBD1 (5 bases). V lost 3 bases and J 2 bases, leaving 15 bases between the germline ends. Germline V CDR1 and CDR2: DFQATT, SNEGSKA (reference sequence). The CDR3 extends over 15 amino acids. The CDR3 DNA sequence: TGCAGTGCTAGTAGTACAGGCCGCAACACAGATACGCAGTATTTT. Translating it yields CSASSTGRNTDTQYF.